What follows are 13 T cell receptor beta chains derived from one specimen sequenced in a study of human T cells and chemical hapten exposure. MiXCR, applied by TCRdb to the RACE reads, yields one record per CDR3 protein. The data contain fewer than 85,000 distinct CDR3 sequences, around a tenth of them singletons. Documented time point: patch test 2, 6 weeks after DPC sensitization. Described treatment: therapeutic diphenylcyclopropenone sensitization with weekly scalp DPC. This material consisted of whole blood, taken in connection with sensitization to the hapten diphenylcyclopropenone (DPC). These TCRs come from a man younger than 30 with alopecia areata. Some clones in this sample may be carry-over from other donors' samples.

This clonotype was found a few times. The rearrangement uses TRBV7-3 and TRBJ2-7; TRBD2 is a possible D gene (7 bases). From germline, CDR1 is SGHTA and CDR2 FQGTGA. V gave up 2 bases and J gave up 2 bases, with 10 bases separating them. The CDR3 runs to 14 residues. The chain's CDR3 is CASSLLGGPYEQYF. The CDR3 DNA is TGTGCCAGCAGCTTATTGGGGGGGCCCTACGAGCAGTACTTC.

For this clonotype: Its ends do not fully match the called genes, so a read error is possible. J is TRBJ2-7 and V is TRBV5-1; possible D gene TRBD2, 5 bases. The CDR3 loop spans 14 amino acids. Germline V lookup: CDR1 SGHRS, CDR2 YFSETQ. The CDR3 here is CVSSLDEVGDEQYF. The CDR3 DNA reads TGCGTCAGCAGCTTGGATGAGGTCGGGGACGAGCAGTACTTC.

This clonotype was counted ten times or more. V gene TRBV11-2 combines with J gene TRBJ2-5; D unclear. Trimming pared 3 bases from V and 5 bases from J, leaving 10 bases between. There are 13 residues in the CDR3. Germline CDR1 SGHAT, CDR2 FQNNGV. The CDR3 bases are TGTGCCAGCAGCTTTCTTCAATCCGAGACCCAGTACTTC. This sequence encodes CASSFLQSETQYF.

This clonotype was recorded a few times. The chain combines TRBV5-1 with TRBJ2-4, with D possibly being TRBD1 (6 bases). Trimming pared 3 bases from V and 3 bases from J, leaving 10 bases between. The germline gives CDR1 SGHRS, CDR2 YFSETQ. There are 14 residues in the CDR3. In DNA, the CDR3 is TGCGCCAGCAGCTCTGACAGGATCAAAAACATTCAGTACTTC. Encoded protein: CASSSDRIKNIQYF.

This clonotype was seen only a few times. The genes are TRBV6-2 or TRBV6-3 and TRBJ2-2; 8 nucleotides match TRBD1. The germline CDR1 and CDR2 sequences are MNHEY and SVGEGT. Trimming removed 7 bases from V and 6 bases from J; junction bases left unmatched: 7. The CDR3 has 14 residues. CDR3 loop: CASTEQGASGELFF. CDR3 in DNA: TGTGCCAGCACCGAGCAGGGGGCTTCCGGGGAGCTGTTTTTT.

This clonotype showed up just a few times. The chain employs TRBV7-9 and TRBJ2-3, with D possibly matching TRBD1 (5 bases). The germline V gene encodes CDR1 SEHNR and CDR2 FQNEAQ (reference sequence). V lost 5 bases, J lost 0 bases, and 12 bases lay in between. The CDR3 loop spans 15 amino acids. The CDR3 nucleotides read TGTGCCAGCAGCCCTAAGGCAGGGAGCACAGATACGCAGTATTTT. Its protein is CASSPKAGSTDTQYF.

This clonotype was counted many times. The rearrangement joins TRBV5-5 to TRBJ2-3, with D possibly TRBD2 on 5 matching bases. Trimming removed 3 bases from V and 0 bases from J, with 8 bases in between. Germline CDR1 and CDR2: SGHKS and YYEKEE (reference sequence). The CDR3 length is 14 residues. The CDR3 nucleotides read TGTGCCAGCAGCTCTGACTACAGCACAGATACGCAGTATTTT. It codes for CASSSDYSTDTQYF.

This clonotype appeared many times. The V and J genes are TRBV5-1 and TRBJ1-1; no clear D gene. This CDR3 contains 15 residues. CDR1 and CDR2 (germline): SGHRS, YFSETQ. Trimming took off 0 bases at V and 1 base at J, with 10 bases between the two ends. CDR3 region: CASSLGPPSNTEAFF. The CDR3 DNA follows: TGCGCCAGCAGCTTGGGGCCTCCCTCGAACACTGAAGCTTTCTTT.

This clonotype was counted a few times. The gene calls are TRBV6-6 and TRBJ1-1; 12 bases fit TRBD1. With V trimmed by 3 bases and J by 11 bases, 7 bases remained unmatched. Germline loops: CDR1 MNHNY, CDR2 SVGAGI (reference sequence). The CDR3 sequence is 14 residues long. CDR3 protein: CASSYRDRGLMAFF. The CDR3 DNA is TGTGCCAGCAGTTATCGGGACAGGGGGCTTATGGCTTTCTTT.

This clonotype occurred many times. The genes are TRBV28 and TRBJ2-3; the match to TRBD1 covers 7 bases. The CDR3 sequence is 13 residues long. Germline-derived CDR1 and CDR2 are MDHEN and SYDVKM. V lost 7 bases, J lost 5 bases, and 6 bases stayed unmatched. The CDR3 DNA reads TGTGCCAGCATAACAGGGGCGGTAGATACGCAGTATTTT. Protein sequence: CASITGAVDTQYF.

This clonotype was found a few times. The DNA for the CDR3 is TGTGCCACCGGACAGGGGGAAGAGACCCAGTACTTC. Amino acids: CATGQGEETQYF. The J gene is TRBJ2-5, the V gene TRBV28; 10 bases agree with TRBD1. This CDR3 spans 12 amino acids. Germline V lookup: CDR1 MDHEN, CDR2 SYDVKM. The junction had 2 bases not matched to a gene; V was cut back by 10 bases and J by 3 bases.

This clonotype occurred a few times. The J gene is TRBJ2-3, the V gene TRBV19, with 7 bases matching TRBD2. Germline CDR1 is LNHDA and CDR2 is SQIVND (reference sequence). Germline trimming cut 4 bases from V and 4 bases from J; bases unmatched to any gene: 8. This CDR3 spans 15 amino acids. CDR3 DNA: TGTGCCAGTAGTACCCCAGCGGGGCTCGCAGATACGCAGTATTTT. Translating gives CASSTPAGLADTQYF.

This clonotype was seen ten or more times. This chain connects TRBV7-6 to TRBJ2-2; a possible D gene is TRBD2 (6 bases). The V end lost 5 bases, the J end lost 2 bases, and 12 bases lay between the germline ends. The CDR3 has 15 amino acids. Per germline, CDR1 SGHVS and CDR2 FNYEAQ. CDR3 coding DNA: TGTGCCAGCAGCCCTCAGGACTACAACACCGGGGAGCTGTTTTTT. This gives the protein CASSPQDYNTGELFF.